This T cell receptor (beta chain) was recorded in a study of T cells in Graves' hyperthyroidism and ophthalmopathy (dated by TCRdb to between 2017 and 2020). In terms of the full investigation: Peripheral blood samples were taken at the time of initial diagnosis, prior to any treatment. To identify TCR V-J signatures that set the groups apart, the researchers used a discovery cohort of approximately 98 patients, made up of approximately 43 with Graves' ophthalmopathy and about 60 with stable Graves' hyperthyroidism. Whether ophthalmopathy could be predicted prospectively was tested in an independent validation cohort made up of under 20 hyperthyroidism patients plus 17 patients who later progressed to ophthalmopathy. The 100 discovery patients were divided at random into training and test sets in a 7:3 ratio. Thyroid tissue and blood T-cell repertoires from about six Graves' hyperthyroidism patients were also compared in the study. Following sampling, methimazole starting at 30 mg daily was given to hyperthyroidism patients, and high-dose intravenous methylprednisolone was given to ophthalmopathy patients. The paper reports TCR Vbeta CDR3 sequencing of some 140 peripheral blood samples: fewer than 50 ophthalmopathy, under 85 hyperthyroidism and roughly 17 progressor patients. General conclusions and limits of the study: During validation, the model predicted progression to ophthalmopathy a median of approximately 6.5 months ahead of onset, with approximately 71% sensitivity and 72% to 80% specificity. A 13 V-J signature model separated ophthalmopathy from stable hyperthyroidism, with approximately 86% sensitivity and just under 84% specificity in cross-validation and 80%/75% in testing. Most expanded thyroid clonotypes (frequency above 0.001) were also detected in blood, suggesting blood repertoires may reflect thyroid immune responses. No statistical method was used to set the sample size in advance, and investigators knew the group allocation.

Spanning cysteine to phenylalanine, the CDR3 consists of 13 amino acids. The retained sequence is limited to the CDR3, 39 bases, with the frame set at the first base. The junction carries 8 bases between V and J, which are trimmed by 1 base and 8 bases respectively. In the germline V gene (reference sequence), CDR1 corresponds to SEHNR and CDR2 to FQNEAQ. Graves' hyperthyroidism was defined as stable when no progression to ophthalmopathy occurred over 18 months of follow-up. Hyperthyroidism patients were aged 18 to 65 years and newly diagnosed, with disease duration of less than 2 months. The study excluded patients with uncontrolled infections, other autoimmune diseases, pregnancy or lactation. Diagnoses were based on clinical symptoms, serum thyroxine and TRAb, thyroid ultrasound and orbital computed tomography. PBMCs were isolated from about 9.1 ml of fresh peripheral blood by Ficoll-Paque density gradient centrifugation. Trizol reagent was used to extract total RNA, and RNA quality was then checked on an Agilent 2100 Bioanalyzer.

This clonotype was observed many times. What this receptor recognizes is not known. No base quality values were provided; no much bigger clone lies one nucleotide off. The TCR beta CDR3 regions were amplified from the RNA transcripts. The TCR CDR3 was subjected to a first round of RT-PCR using the HTBI primer set and the Qiagen OneStep RT-PCR kit. The libraries were constructed in a second round of multiplex PCR and then size-selected and purified. Libraries were sequenced paired-end with 100 bp reads on an Illumina HiSeq2000. The paper's data handling went like this. SOAPnuke was used to process the raw data, throwing out any read that contained adapters or uncalled bases, had a mean Phred below 15, or lacked an exact constant-primer or identifier match. High-quality paired reads were merged with COPE v1.2.5, and unique nucleotide sequences were defined as clonotypes. MiTCR v1.1 was used to align clonotypes to the IMGT TRBV, TRBD and TRBJ reference segments. The analysis included only V-J combinations with a frequency above 0.0001, which together covered more than 99% of the repertoires. The TCS score was defined as F50 (clonal expansion) divided by E x V (chaos), with BLOSUM62-based TCRdist calculated between CDR3 peptides within each V-J. Welch's t-statistics and random forest reduced 500 to 550 V-J features to some 14, which were used in a naive Bayes classifier (R e1071). TCRdb reran the public reads through fastp at Q25 and MiXCR, keeping productive beta chains. Each record represents a unique CDR3 protein, reported with the most common genes and DNA among its rows. TCRdb's processing, not the authors', yielded these V and J calls. The sample table shows over 300,000 distinct CDR3 sequences, and about 15% are seen once. 8% to 13% of the sample lies in the top ten.

Sequenced: blood. The sequence was collected from a woman aged 55-69 years with Graves' hyperthyroidism. The chain is assembled from TRBV7-9 and TRBJ1-4, with an unclear D gene assignment. The DNA sequence is TGTGCCAGCAGCTTAGTTGGGCAGGAAAAACTGTTTTTT. It is translated as CASSLVGQEKLFF.